Below are 27 T cell receptor beta chains sequenced from a single sample in a study of CD8 T cells in Susac syndrome. With random hexamers, 0.5 to 1 ug RNA was reverse transcribed. Each CDR3 protein gets one entry after TCRdb re-called the immunoSEQ multiplex PCR reads with MiXCR. The sample lists 150,000 to 190,000 distinct CDR3 sequences; about 95% were seen once. Input material: CD4+ T cells from PBMCs. The source of these receptors is a human donor with Susac syndrome.

The chain links TRBV7-8 to TRBJ2-5; D is undetermined. The germline V and J ends were trimmed by 3 bases and 5 bases, with 10 bases remaining between them. Germline CDR1 SGHVS, CDR2 FQNEAQ. The CDR3 runs to 13 residues. The CDR3 DNA reads TGTGCCAGCAGCTTGGTTCAATGGGAGACCCAGTACTTC. It codes for CASSLVQWETQYF.

This chain connects TRBV5-1 to TRBJ2-7; D is possibly TRBD2 (6 bases). The V gene lost 6 bases and the J gene lost 2 bases, with 12 bases spanning the gap. Germline V lookup: CDR1 SGHRS, CDR2 YFSETQ. The CDR3 runs 13 residues. CDR3 nucleotide sequence: TGCGCCAGCACCCCCGGGGGAGCCTACGAGCAGTACTTC. Its protein is CASTPGGAYEQYF.

The chain carries TRBV5-1 and TRBJ1-1, with D unclear. This CDR3 spans 13 amino acids. V lost 0 bases to trimming and J lost 1 base, with 4 bases between them. The germline V gene encodes CDR1 SGHRS and CDR2 YFSETQ. The CDR3 DNA follows: TGCGCCAGCAGCTTGGAGCAGAACACTGAAGCTTTCTTT. This codes for CASSLEQNTEAFF.

The chain couples TRBV29-1 to TRBJ2-2, with D uncertain. The CDR3 consists of 14 residues. Trimming removed 3 bases from V and 1 base from J, with 9 bases in between. The V gene's germline CDR1 is SQVTM and CDR2 ANQGSEA. CDR3 loop: CSVETLLNTGELFF. The CDR3 DNA follows: TGCAGCGTTGAGACTCTCTTGAACACCGGGGAGCTGTTTTTT.

This clonotype has just one count. The chain combines TRBV20-1 with TRBJ1-5, with TRBD1 matching 8 bases. Trimming at V came to 6 bases and at J to 0 bases, leaving 10 bases not matched to a gene. Germline V gene lookup returns CDR1 DFQATT and CDR2 SNEGSKA (reference sequence). The CDR3 has 16 residues. CDR3 DNA sequence: TGCAGTGCCCCCCTCGGAGGACAGGGTAGCAATCAGCCCCAGCATTTT. Translated: CSAPLGGQGSNQPQHF.

This CDR3 is CSARGGTSGRTDTQYF. The CDR3 DNA follows: TGCAGTGCTAGAGGCGGGACTAGCGGCCGCACAGATACGCAGTATTTT. This chain joins TRBV20-1 and TRBJ2-3; TRBD2 aligns across 11 bases. CDR1 and CDR2 (germline): DFQATT, SNEGSKA (reference sequence). The CDR3 runs 16 residues. V lost 1 base to trimming and J lost 1 base; unmatched junction nucleotides: 4.

The chain links TRBV3-1 to TRBJ2-2; the D is unclear. The ends were cut back, 2 bases at V and 1 base at J, with 2 bases in the middle. Germline CDR1 is LGHDT and CDR2 is YNNKEL (reference sequence). The CDR3 is 13 amino acids. Here the CDR3 DNA reads TGTGCCAGCAGCCAACAGAACACCGGGGAGCTGTTTTTT. It yields the protein CASSQQNTGELFF.

This sequence joins TRBV3-1 and TRBJ2-5, with D unclear. CDR3 length: 14 residues. The V and J ends lost 0 bases and 6 bases respectively, with 11 bases between them. From germline, CDR1 is LGHDT and CDR2 YNNKEL (reference sequence). The CDR3 region has the DNA TGTGCCAGCAGCCAAGAAGGCTGGTCCAAGACCCAGTACTTC. This sequence encodes CASSQEGWSKTQYF.

The rearrangement links TRBV5-4 to TRBJ2-5; D is possibly TRBD2 (5 bases). V was clipped by 4 bases and J by 7 bases, with 20 bases between them. CDR1 is SGHNT and CDR2 is YYREEE in the germline V gene (reference sequence). CDR3 length: 15 residues. In DNA, the CDR3 is TGTGCCAGCAGCCCCGGATGGTCCCAAGCGGCGACCCAGTACTTC. Translating it yields CASSPGWSQAATQYF. Filled out from reference TRBV5-4 and TRBJ2-5, the complete variable domain reads ETGVTQSPTHLIKTRGQQVTLRCSSQSGHNTVSWYQQALGQGPQFIFQYYREEENGRGNFPPRFSGLQFPNYSSELNVNALELDDSALYLCASSPGWSQAATQYFGPGTRLLVL.

The chain couples TRBV3-1 to TRBJ1-2; D unresolved. Germline CDR1 and CDR2: LGHDT and YNNKEL (reference sequence). CDR3 length equals 14 residues. Trimming shortened V by 4 bases and J by 8 bases, and 17 bases separated the two germline ends. The CDR3 DNA is TGTGCCAGCAGCCTTCGCGGACCACCGTGGGGCTACACCTTC. Translation: CASSLRGPPWGYTF.

The V call is TRBV4-3, the J call TRBJ2-1, with 9 bases lining up with TRBD2. The CDR3 sequence is 16 residues long. J gave up 2 bases and V 4 bases, and 6 bases lay outside the gene matches. Germline V lookup: CDR1 LGHNA, CDR2 YSLEER. DNA of the CDR3: TGCGCCAGCAGCCCGGGAATAGCGGGAGCCTACAATGAGCAGTTCTTC. Its protein is CASSPGIAGAYNEQFF.

V and J are TRBV7-2 and TRBJ1-1; D possibly corresponds to TRBD1 (5 bases). Germline assignment: CDR1 SGHTA and CDR2 FQGNSA. The ends were cut back, 5 bases at V and 1 base at J, with 23 bases in the middle. This CDR3 is built from 18 residues. CDR3 region: CASSLVPMGGWPNTEAFF. The CDR3 region has the DNA TGTGCCAGCAGCCTAGTACCCATGGGGGGGTGGCCGAACACTGAAGCTTTCTTT.

The rearrangement uses TRBV25-1 and TRBJ2-5; a possible D gene is TRBD2 (5 bases). This CDR3 has 13 amino acids. The germline CDR1 and CDR2 sequences are MGHDK and SYGVNS. Trimming stripped 3 bases from V and 4 bases from J, with 9 bases between. The CDR3 DNA follows: TGTGCCAGCAGTGAGTCTAGCCCAGAGACCCAGTACTTC. Protein product: CASSESSPETQYF.

The gene calls are TRBV15 and TRBJ1-1, with D possibly being TRBD1 (5 bases). Germline assignment: CDR1 LNHNV and CDR2 YYDKDF (reference sequence). CDR3 length: 14 residues. V was cut by 3 bases and J by 5 bases, with 13 bases left in between. The CDR3 DNA is TGTGCCACCAGCAGTGCCAGGGTGGATACTGAAGCTTTCTTT. Translation gives CATSSARVDTEAFF.

The gene calls are TRBV29-1 and TRBJ2-5; D uncertain. Deletions cut 4 bases from V and 5 bases from J, with 11 bases between. Germline CDR1 and CDR2: SQVTM and ANQGSEA. This CDR3 has 12 residues. The DNA of the CDR3 is TGCAGCGTTGGGCCTACCCAGGAGACCCAGTACTTC. Its translation is CSVGPTQETQYF.

J is TRBJ1-2 and V is TRBV12-3 or TRBV12-4, with D possibly TRBD1 on 5 matching bases. V dropped 7 bases and J dropped 12 bases, with 12 bases sitting between them. CDR3 length equals 10 residues. The CDR3 region has the DNA TGTGCCAGCACCTTGACAGAGGACACCTTC. Encoded protein: CASTLTEDTF.

The chain has TRBV14 and TRBJ2-5; D is possibly TRBD2 (6 bases). This CDR3 spans 12 amino acids. V lost 4 bases to trimming and J lost 7 bases, with 10 bases between them. The germline V gene encodes CDR1 SGHDN and CDR2 FVKESK. CDR3 loop: CASSLIGGTQYF. The CDR3, as DNA: TGTGCCAGCAGCCTCATCGGGGGGACCCAGTACTTC.

The rearrangement links TRBV20-1 to TRBJ2-7; D is undetermined. V lost 5 bases to trimming and J lost 7 bases, with 15 bases between them. This CDR3 is built from 12 residues. Germline loops: CDR1 DFQATT, CDR2 SNEGSKA (reference sequence). The CDR3 region is CSAARSVGEQYF. The CDR3 DNA follows: TGCAGTGCTGCTAGGTCCGTCGGGGAGCAGTACTTC.

The chain has TRBV14 and TRBJ2-7; TRBD1 aligns across 7 bases. The V segment lost 4 bases and the J segment 2 bases; nucleotides outside the gene matches: 2. This CDR3 contains 13 residues. The germline gives CDR1 SGHDN, CDR2 FVKESK. The CDR3 region is CASSRDSPYEQYF. The CDR3 coding sequence is TGTGCCAGCAGCCGGGACAGCCCCTACGAGCAGTACTTC.

The V and J genes are TRBV20-1 and TRBJ2-7; 12 bases align to TRBD2. The CDR3 consists of 21 residues. Germline V CDR1 and CDR2: DFQATT, SNEGSKA (reference sequence). V lost 2 bases, J lost 3 bases, and 23 bases stayed unmatched. The CDR3 region has the DNA TGCAGTGCTAGAAGGCCCCTCCGGTGGGCTAGCGGGGGGGCGTTTGACTACGAGCAGTACTTC. As protein: CSARRPLRWASGGAFDYEQYF.

This clonotype was observed a single time. The rearrangement links TRBV29-1 to TRBJ2-1; D is unresolved. The CDR3 contains 9 residues. Germline V lookup: CDR1 SQVTM, CDR2 ANQGSEA. V lost 4 bases and J 13 bases, leaving 8 bases between the germline ends. The CDR3 DNA is TGCAGCGTTGCGTCCTTTCAGTTCTTC. Protein: CSVASFQFF.

The chain couples TRBV25-1 to TRBJ2-7, with TRBD1 matching over 12 bases. The ends lost 7 bases at V and 5 bases at J; junction bases unmatched: 3. The CDR3 length is 13 residues. Germline CDR1 is MGHDK and CDR2 is SYGVNS. The CDR3 nucleotides read TGTGCCAGCAAGGGACAGGGGGCCCACGAGCAGTACTTC. Amino acids: CASKGQGAHEQYF.

This sequence joins TRBV6-1 and TRBJ1-2; D remains unclear. The CDR3 spans 13 residues. V dropped 6 bases and J dropped 4 bases, with 12 bases sitting between them. Germline V CDR1 and CDR2: MNHNS, SASEGT. The CDR3 DNA is TGTGCCAGCAGCCCCACCCACGTCTATGGCTACACCTTC. The encoded protein is CASSPTHVYGYTF.

The J gene is TRBJ2-7, the V gene TRBV18; 9 bases map to TRBD1. Germline assignment: CDR1 KGHSH and CDR2 LQKENI. The CDR3 totals 14 residues. V was clipped by 3 bases and J by 4 bases; unmatched bases: 4. CDR3 protein: CASSPAQGAYEQYF. The CDR3 DNA reads TGTGCCAGCTCACCGGCACAGGGGGCTTACGAGCAGTACTTC.

This rearrangement joins TRBV7-2 to TRBJ2-1; TRBD1 agrees at 7 bases. CDR1 is SGHTA and CDR2 is FQGNSA in the germline V gene. The ends lost 4 bases at V and 8 bases at J; junction bases unmatched: 5. The CDR3 spans 13 residues. The CDR3 DNA follows: TGTGCCAGCAGCTCCGACAGGGTGTATGAGCAGTTCTTC. It encodes CASSSDRVYEQFF.

A single count supports this clonotype. V and J are TRBV5-4 and TRBJ2-1, with a weak D call TRBD2 (5 bases). Germline CDR1 reads SGHNT; CDR2 reads YYREEE (reference sequence). The length of the CDR3 is 17 residues. V dropped 3 bases and J dropped 7 bases, with 23 bases sitting between them. CDR3 residues: CASSSGLRTSGMNEQFF. The CDR3 coding sequence is TGTGCCAGCAGCTCGGGCCTGAGGACTTCGGGGATGAATGAGCAGTTCTTC.

This rearrangement joins TRBV18 to TRBJ1-4; D might be TRBD1 (5 bases). CDR1 and CDR2 (germline): KGHSH, LQKENI. CDR3 length: 15 amino acids. Trimming shortened V by 4 bases and J by 8 bases, and 17 bases separated the two germline ends. CDR3 DNA: TGTGCCAGCTCACGAACGGGGGGGTTCCTCGAAAAACTGTTTTTT. This encodes CASSRTGGFLEKLFF. Filled out from reference TRBV18 and TRBJ1-4, the complete variable domain reads NAGVMQNPRHLVRRRGQEARLRCSPMKGHSHVYWYRQLPEEGLKFMVYLQKENIIDESGMPKERFSAEFPKEGPSILRIQQVVRGDSAAYFCASSRTGGFLEKLFFGSGTQLSVL.